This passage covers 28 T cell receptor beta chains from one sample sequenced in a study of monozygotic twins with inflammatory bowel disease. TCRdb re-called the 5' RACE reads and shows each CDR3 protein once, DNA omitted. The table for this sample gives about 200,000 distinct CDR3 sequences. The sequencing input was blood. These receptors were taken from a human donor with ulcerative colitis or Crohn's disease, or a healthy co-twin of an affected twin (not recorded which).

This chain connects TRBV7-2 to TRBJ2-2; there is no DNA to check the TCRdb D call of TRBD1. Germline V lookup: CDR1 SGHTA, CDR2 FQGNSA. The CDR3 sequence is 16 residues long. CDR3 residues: CASSLHGGASTGELFF.

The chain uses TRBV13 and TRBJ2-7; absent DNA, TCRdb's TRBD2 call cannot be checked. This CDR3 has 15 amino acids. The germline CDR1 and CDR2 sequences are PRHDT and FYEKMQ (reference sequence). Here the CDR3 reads CASSQAGPLRDEQYF.

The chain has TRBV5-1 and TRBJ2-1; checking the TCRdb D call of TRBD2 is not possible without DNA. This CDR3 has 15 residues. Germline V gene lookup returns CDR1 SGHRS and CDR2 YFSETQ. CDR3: CASSLERGGRNEHFF. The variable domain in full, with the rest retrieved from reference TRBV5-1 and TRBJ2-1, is KAGVTQTPRYLIKTRGQQVTLSCSPISGHRSVSWYQQTPGQGLQFLFEYFSETQRNKGNFPGRFSGRQFSNSRSEMNVSTLELGDSALYLCASSLERGGRNEHFFGPGTRLTVL.

The CDR3 here is CSLIRNTEAFF. The J gene is TRBJ1-1, the V gene TRBV29-1. Germline V gene sequence: CDR1 SQVTM, CDR2 ANQGSEA. The CDR3 is 11 residues long.

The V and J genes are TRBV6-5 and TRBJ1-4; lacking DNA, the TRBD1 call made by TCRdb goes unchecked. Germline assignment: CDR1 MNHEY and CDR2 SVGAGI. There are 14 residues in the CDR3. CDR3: CASSHGTGNEKLFF.

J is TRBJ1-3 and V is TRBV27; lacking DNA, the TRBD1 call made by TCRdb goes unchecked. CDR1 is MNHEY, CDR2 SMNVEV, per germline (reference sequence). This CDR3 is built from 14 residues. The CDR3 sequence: CASSSRVTGNTIYF.

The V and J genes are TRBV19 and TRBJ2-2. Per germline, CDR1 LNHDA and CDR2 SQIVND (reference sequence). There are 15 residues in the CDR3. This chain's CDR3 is CASRDRLGYAGELFF.

CDR3 sequence: CASSQARGASYEQYF. The gene calls are TRBV4-3 and TRBJ2-7; TCRdb's D call of TRBD1 is untestable without DNA. Germline V gives CDR1 LGHNA, CDR2 YSLEER. The CDR3 spans 15 residues.

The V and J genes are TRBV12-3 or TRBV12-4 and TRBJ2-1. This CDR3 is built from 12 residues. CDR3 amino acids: CASSLSPLGQFF.

CDR3 residues: CASSTTGLLINYGYTF. The chain has TRBV6-1 and TRBJ1-2; lacking DNA, the TRBD1 call made by TCRdb goes unchecked. Germline CDR1 is MNHNS and CDR2 is SASEGT. The CDR3 is made up of 16 amino acids.

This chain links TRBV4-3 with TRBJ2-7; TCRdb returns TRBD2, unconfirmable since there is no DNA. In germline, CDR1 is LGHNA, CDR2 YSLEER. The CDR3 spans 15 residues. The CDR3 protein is CASSQDREGDDEQYF.

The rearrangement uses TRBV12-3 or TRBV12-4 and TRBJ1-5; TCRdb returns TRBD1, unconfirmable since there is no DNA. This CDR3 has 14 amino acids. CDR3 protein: CASSRWGGNQPQHF.

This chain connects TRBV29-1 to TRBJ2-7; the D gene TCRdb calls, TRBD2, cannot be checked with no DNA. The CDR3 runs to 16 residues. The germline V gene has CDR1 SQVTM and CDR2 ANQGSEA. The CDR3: CSVEDQKRGATYEQYF.

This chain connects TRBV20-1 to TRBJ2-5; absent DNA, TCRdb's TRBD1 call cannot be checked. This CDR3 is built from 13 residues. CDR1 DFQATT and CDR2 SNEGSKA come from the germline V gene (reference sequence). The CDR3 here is CSARVTGRETQYF.

CDR3 region: CSVDRNPGRVF. The chain uses TRBV29-1 and TRBJ2-1; checking the TCRdb D call of TRBD1 is not possible without DNA. The CDR3 has 11 residues. Germline loops: CDR1 SQVTM, CDR2 ANQGSEA.

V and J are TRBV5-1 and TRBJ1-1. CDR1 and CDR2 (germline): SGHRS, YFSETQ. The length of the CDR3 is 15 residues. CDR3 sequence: CASSLGGVLNTEAFF.

CDR3 sequence reads: CASSFYGTRGTDTQYF. This chain uses TRBV13 with TRBJ2-3; TCRdb outputs TRBD2, but without DNA this stays unchecked. The CDR3 is 16 residues long. Per the germline V gene, CDR1 is PRHDT and CDR2 is FYEKMQ (reference sequence).

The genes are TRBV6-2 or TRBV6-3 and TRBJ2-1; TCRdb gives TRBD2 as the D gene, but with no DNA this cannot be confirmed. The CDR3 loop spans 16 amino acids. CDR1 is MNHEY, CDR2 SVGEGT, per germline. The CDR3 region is CASSYSLAGRYNEQFF.

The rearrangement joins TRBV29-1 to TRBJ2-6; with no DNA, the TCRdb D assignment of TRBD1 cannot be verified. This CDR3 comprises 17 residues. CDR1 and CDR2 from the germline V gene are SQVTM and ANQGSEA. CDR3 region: CSVATGTYSSGANVLTF.

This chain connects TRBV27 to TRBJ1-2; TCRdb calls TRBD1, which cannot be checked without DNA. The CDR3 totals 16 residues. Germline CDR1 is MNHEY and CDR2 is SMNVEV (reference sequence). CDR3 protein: CASTLKGTVHSYGYTF.

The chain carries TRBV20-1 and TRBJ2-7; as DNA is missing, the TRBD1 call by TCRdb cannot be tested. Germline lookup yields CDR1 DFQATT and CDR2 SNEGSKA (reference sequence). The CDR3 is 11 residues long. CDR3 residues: CSATRENEQYF.

The CDR3 loop is CASSPASGVSSYEQYF. V gene TRBV7-2 combines with J gene TRBJ2-7; the D call from TCRdb, TRBD2, cannot be confirmed without DNA. This CDR3 has 16 residues. Germline-derived CDR1 and CDR2 are SGHTA and FQGNSA.

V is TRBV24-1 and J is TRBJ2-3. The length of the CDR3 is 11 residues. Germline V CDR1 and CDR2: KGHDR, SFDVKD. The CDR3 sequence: CATSKTDTQYF.

The chain's CDR3 is CASSLLGLAVYNEQFF. The rearrangement uses TRBV7-2 and TRBJ2-1. CDR3 size: 16 residues. CDR1 and CDR2 (germline): SGHTA, FQGNSA.

The CDR3 region is CASSVLGQGGFTEAFF. The V and J genes are TRBV9 and TRBJ1-1; TCRdb names TRBD1, which stays unverified in the absence of DNA. Looked up from germline, CDR1 is SGDLS and CDR2 is YYNGEE. The CDR3 sequence is 16 residues long.

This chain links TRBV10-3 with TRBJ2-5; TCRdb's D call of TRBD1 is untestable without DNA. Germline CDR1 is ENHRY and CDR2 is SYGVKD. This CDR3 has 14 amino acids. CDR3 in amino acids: CAISGNRGPETQYF.

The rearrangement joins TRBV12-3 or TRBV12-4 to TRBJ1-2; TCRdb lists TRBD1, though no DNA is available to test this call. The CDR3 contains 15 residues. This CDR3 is CASRSSLGASEGYTF.

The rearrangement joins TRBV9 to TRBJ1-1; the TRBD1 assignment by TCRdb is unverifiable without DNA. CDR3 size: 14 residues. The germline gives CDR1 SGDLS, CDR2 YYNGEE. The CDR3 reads CASSPRQGATEAFF.